Below are 25 T cell receptor beta chains sequenced from a single sample in a study of T cell responses to AZD1222 COVID-19 vaccine. TCRdb's table, derived via immunoSEQ multiplex PCR, lists solely in-frame clones and lacks some. The table includes more than 85,000 clones, 85% to 95% detected once. Sequenced material: peripheral blood, taken on day 0 of AZD1222 vaccination. These TCRs come from an adult in good health.

The rearrangement uses TRBV5-1 and TRBJ1-5; 10 bases agree with TRBD1. V gave up 5 bases and J gave up 6 bases; unmatched junction bases: 8. The CDR3 runs 15 residues. Germline CDR1 is SGHRS and CDR2 is YFSETQ. This CDR3 is CASRAGTGASQPQHF. The CDR3 coding sequence is TGCGCCAGCAGGGCCGGGACAGGGGCTTCTCAGCCCCAGCATTTT.

The V call is TRBV5-1, the J call TRBJ1-5; D is perhaps TRBD1 (5 bases). CDR1 is SGHRS, CDR2 YFSETQ, per germline. Trimming stripped 0 bases from V and 3 bases from J, with 10 bases between. The CDR3 is 15 residues long. The CDR3 nucleotides are TGCGCCAGCAGCTTGGGGGACGGGAACAATCAGCCCCAGCATTTT. It specifies CASSLGDGNNQPQHF.

The V and J genes are TRBV9 and TRBJ1-1; 7 bases agree with TRBD1. The CDR3 has 14 residues. The junction had 5 bases not matched to a gene; V was cut back by 3 bases and J by 3 bases. CDR1 and CDR2 from the germline V gene are SGDLS and YYNGEE. The CDR3 protein is CASSAHRGHTEAFF. The CDR3 DNA sequence: TGTGCCAGCAGCGCCCACAGGGGACACACTGAAGCTTTCTTT. Supplemented by reference TRBV9 and TRBJ1-1, the full variable domain reads DSGVTQTPKHLITATGQRVTLRCSPRSGDLSVYWYQQSLDQGLQFLIQYYNGEERAKGNILERFSAQQFPDLHSELNLSSLELGDSALYFCASSAHRGHTEAFFGQGTRLTVV.

The V call is TRBV28, the J call TRBJ2-7, with D perhaps TRBD2 (6 bases). This CDR3 region has 13 residues. The germline V gene encodes CDR1 MDHEN and CDR2 SYDVKM. V was trimmed by 2 bases and J by 7 bases, leaving 12 bases between them. CDR3 DNA: TGTGCCAGCAGTTTAGTACAGGCGGGGGAGCAGTACTTC. It specifies CASSLVQAGEQYF.

Turning to this clone: Other DNA sequences of this sample code for an identical CDR3. This rearrangement joins TRBV11-2 to TRBJ2-7; D gene ambiguous. Germline V lookup: CDR1 SGHAT, CDR2 FQNNGV. This CDR3 contains 13 residues. Deletions cut 1 base from V and 3 bases from J, with 7 bases between. This chain's CDR3 is CASSLVGYYEQYF. The CDR3 nucleotides are TGTGCCAGCAGCTTAGTCGGTTACTACGAGCAGTACTTC.

This clone was seen only a few times. The CDR3 is CASTSGGAPGGYTF. DNA of the CDR3: TGTGCCAGCACCTCCGGGGGGGCGCCAGGGGGCTACACCTTC. The rearrangement uses TRBV28 and TRBJ1-2; D perhaps matches TRBD1 (6 bases). There are 14 residues in the CDR3. The germline V gene encodes CDR1 MDHEN and CDR2 SYDVKM. Trimming removed 7 bases at V and 8 bases at J, with 20 bases between.

The rearrangement uses TRBV7-9 and TRBJ2-7; a possible D gene is TRBD1 (6 bases). The CDR3 has 13 amino acids. The V gene lost 4 bases and the J gene lost 2 bases, with 9 bases spanning the gap. From germline, CDR1 is SEHNR and CDR2 FQNEAQ (reference sequence). This CDR3 is CASSSGQTYEQYF. The CDR3 DNA reads as TGTGCCAGCAGCTCTGGACAGACCTACGAGCAGTACTTC.

This chain joins TRBV7-8 and TRBJ2-7; unclear D gene. This CDR3 region has 13 residues. V lost 5 bases to trimming and J lost 2 bases, with 10 bases between them. Germline values: CDR1 SGHVS, CDR2 FQNEAQ. Here the CDR3 DNA reads TGTGCCAGCAGCCCCGTGCCACCCTACGAGCAGTACTTC. This sequence encodes CASSPVPPYEQYF.

V gene TRBV11-2 combines with J gene TRBJ2-1; no definite D call. This CDR3 is 15 amino acids long. V was cut by 0 bases and J by 2 bases, with 8 bases left in between. Germline V CDR1 and CDR2: SGHAT, FQNNGV. The CDR3 DNA sequence: TGTGCCAGCAGCTTAGATGGGTCCCCCTACAATGAGCAGTTCTTC. It encodes CASSLDGSPYNEQFF.

The chain couples TRBV4-1 to TRBJ2-7, with D possibly matching TRBD2 (5 bases). Trimming pared 6 bases from V and 2 bases from J, leaving 11 bases between. Germline CDR1 MGHRA, CDR2 YSYEKL. The CDR3 covers 13 residues. The chain's CDR3 is CASSRPGTYEQYF. DNA of the CDR3: TGCGCCAGCAGTAGGCCGGGAACCTACGAGCAGTACTTC.

The V and J genes are TRBV7-6 and TRBJ2-2; TRBD1 is a possible D gene (6 bases). The V and J ends lost 4 bases and 7 bases respectively, with 13 bases between them. Looked up from germline, CDR1 is SGHVS and CDR2 is FNYEAQ. The CDR3 sequence is 14 residues long. The CDR3 nucleotides are TGTGCCAGCAGCTCCAGTACAGGGAGCGGGGAGCTGTTTTTT. It translates to CASSSSTGSGELFF. Looking up the rest from reference TRBV7-6 and TRBJ2-2 gives the full variable domain: GAGVSQSPRYKVTKRGQDVALRCDPISGHVSLYWYRQALGQGPEFLTYFNYEAQQDKSGLPNDRFSAERPEGSISTLTIQRTEQRDSAMYRCASSSSTGSGELFFGEGSRLTVL.

The chain recombines TRBV5-6 with TRBJ1-1; D gene unclear. CDR1 is SGHDT and CDR2 is YYEEEE in the germline V gene. The CDR3 loop spans 15 amino acids. V dropped 2 bases and J dropped 1 base, with 12 bases sitting between them. Written as DNA, the CDR3 is TGTGCCAGCAGCTTTAGTGTCAGAGCGAACACTGAAGCTTTCTTT. It translates to CASSFSVRANTEAFF.

This sequence joins TRBV10-1 and TRBJ1-1, with D possibly being TRBD1 (5 bases). The germline V gene has CDR1 WNHNN and CDR2 SYGVQD (reference sequence). This CDR3 is built from 14 residues. V was pared by 5 bases and J by 2 bases, with 12 bases between. CDR3 bases: TGCGCCAGCAGTTTTGACAGAGGAAACACTGAAGCTTTCTTT. The encoded protein is CASSFDRGNTEAFF.

This chain connects TRBV11-2 to TRBJ1-6; D not resolved. The CDR3 length is 17 residues. Germline V gene sequence: CDR1 SGHAT, CDR2 FQNNGV. V lost 4 bases to trimming and J lost 8 bases, with 21 bases between them. In DNA, the CDR3 is TGTGCCAGCAGCTCAATAAGGAGGGCAGCAGAGGATTCACCCCTCCACTTT. Translating it yields CASSSIRRAAEDSPLHF.

The chain has TRBV2 and TRBJ1-2; no clear D. Trimming stripped 7 bases from V and 0 bases from J, with 12 bases between. The germline V gene has CDR1 SNHLY and CDR2 FYNNEI. The CDR3 has 14 amino acids. The DNA for the CDR3 is TGTGCCAGCATAAGGACCCCCTCTAACTATGGCTACACCTTC. This encodes CASIRTPSNYGYTF.

The chain has TRBV12-5 and TRBJ2-7; 7 positions agree with TRBD1. The length of the CDR3 is 13 residues. V was pared by 5 bases and J by 4 bases, with 5 bases of the junction left unmatched. CDR1 and CDR2 from the germline V gene are LGHNT and FRNRAP. The CDR3 reads CASGLGQTYEQYF. For the CDR3, the DNA is TGTGCTAGTGGTCTGGGACAGACTTACGAGCAGTACTTC.

This sequence joins TRBV5-1 and TRBJ1-2; D possibly corresponds to TRBD1 (5 bases). This CDR3 is 16 amino acids long. Germline CDR1 and CDR2: SGHRS and YFSETQ. Between the trimmed V and J ends, which lost 0 bases and 1 base, there was a span of 13 bases. CDR3 coding DNA: TGCGCCAGCAGCTTGGCCTCGGGGGTATATAACTATGGCTACACCTTC. Residues: CASSLASGVYNYGYTF.

This chain uses TRBV7-2 with TRBJ2-3; 7 nucleotides line up with TRBD2. Germline trimming cut 5 bases from V and 6 bases from J; bases unmatched to any gene: 14. Germline V lookup: CDR1 SGHTA, CDR2 FQGNSA. The CDR3 is 16 residues long. CDR3 coding DNA: TGTGCCAGCAGCCCAAAGGGAGCGGGGATCCAGGATACGCAGTATTTT. Its protein is CASSPKGAGIQDTQYF.

V gene TRBV9 combines with J gene TRBJ2-1; 15 bases map to TRBD2. CDR3 length: 20 residues. V trimming: 3 bases; J trimming: 2 bases; junction bases outside the gene matches: 12. Germline CDR1 SGDLS, CDR2 YYNGEE. The CDR3 coding sequence is TGTGCCAGCAGCGAACCCGGGACTAGCGGGGGGAAAGAGCCCTACAATGAGCAGTTCTTC. Translated: CASSEPGTSGGKEPYNEQFF.

The chain is built from TRBV28 and TRBJ1-6; possibly TRBD1 for D (6 bases). V was pared by 7 bases and J by 7 bases, with 17 bases between. In germline, CDR1 is MDHEN, CDR2 SYDVKM. The CDR3 sequence is 15 residues long. The CDR3 sequence is CASKNNRERNSPLHF. In nucleotides, the CDR3 is TGTGCCAGCAAGAACAACAGGGAGCGAAATTCACCCCTCCACTTT.

The table lists this clone with a count of one. This sequence joins TRBV21-1 and TRBJ2-5; TRBD2, the table's D call, lacks a check against the DNA. TRBV21-1 is a pseudogene. The CDR3 consists of 14 residues. CDR3 loop: CASSKATVLKTQYF. DNA of the CDR3: TGTGCCAGCAGCAAAGCAACGGTATTAAAGACCCAGTACTTC.

The chain has TRBV25-1 and TRBJ1-1, with 7 bases matching TRBD1. The junction had 10 bases not matched to a gene; V was cut back by 2 bases and J by 10 bases. Germline V gives CDR1 MGHDK, CDR2 SYGVNS. This CDR3 is built from 14 residues. CDR3 region: CASSEEFKGATAFF. The CDR3 nucleotides are TGTGCCAGCAGTGAAGAATTTAAGGGGGCTACAGCTTTCTTT. Filled out from reference TRBV25-1 and TRBJ1-1, the complete variable domain reads EADIYQTPRYLVIGTGKKITLECSQTMGHDKMYWYQQDPGMELHLIHYSYGVNSTEKGDLSSESTVSRIRTEHFPLTLESARPSHTSQYLCASSEEFKGATAFFGQGTRLTVV.

This chain connects TRBV28 to TRBJ2-7; D gene uncertain. The CDR3 is 15 amino acids. V gave up 5 bases and J gave up 4 bases, with 18 bases separating them. CDR1 is MDHEN and CDR2 is SYDVKM in the germline V gene. CDR3 residues: CASSIRPTSQYEQYF. CDR3 bases: TGTGCCAGCAGTATTCGACCGACCTCTCAATACGAGCAGTACTTC.

This clone has more than one count but fewer than ten. The chain employs TRBV5-6 and TRBJ1-1; D is uncertain. Germline CDR1 and CDR2: SGHDT and YYEEEE. Trimming cost V 3 bases and J 6 bases, with 12 bases left between them. The CDR3 contains 13 residues. The DNA for the CDR3 is TGTGCCAGCAGCTCGGTTGGGAGCGCTGAAGCTTTCTTT. It codes for CASSSVGSAEAFF.

V is TRBV4-1 and J is TRBJ1-1, with TRBD1 matching over 8 bases. Germline CDR1 MGHRA, CDR2 YSYEKL. The V segment lost 1 base and the J segment 10 bases; nucleotides outside the gene matches: 2. The CDR3 length is 12 residues. CDR3 loop: CASSQAGTGAFF. Written as DNA, the CDR3 is TGCGCCAGCAGCCAAGCCGGGACAGGAGCTTTCTTT.